Listed below are T cell receptor beta chains from one sample, sequenced in a study of T cells after yellow fever vaccination. Each CDR3 protein gets one entry after TCRdb re-called the 5' RACE reads with MiXCR. The sample has a few hundred thousand distinct CDR3 sequences, approximately 8% seen once; the top ten hold 17%. The sequences come from PBMCs, collected roughly 46 days after the first yellow fever vaccination. The receptors were gathered from a man between 18 and 29 years old who received the YFV17D yellow fever vaccine. Each CDR3 is given with its conserved first and last residue. The D gene is left open where the match is weak. Size values are once, few and many counts, or a class for expanded clones, and some rows have none.

TRBJ2-2,TRBV5-4,TRBD1,.,TGTGCCAGCAGCACCGTACAGGGGATCGGGGAGCTGTTTTTT,CASSTVQGIGELFF
TRBJ1-2,TRBV12-3/TRBV12-4,.,few,TGTGCCAGCAGTTTTTCAGTATCCGGGAATGGCTACACCTTC,CASSFSVSGNGYTF
TRBJ2-1,TRBV20-1,TRBD2,.,TGCAGTGGTTCACTAGCGGGGGACTACAATGAGCAGTTCTTC,CSGSLAGDYNEQFF
TRBJ2-4,TRBV7-9,.,few,TGTGCCAGCAGCTTTCACGGGACGGACATTCAGTACTTC,CASSFHGTDIQYF
TRBJ1-5,TRBV23-1,.,.,TGCGCCAGCAGTCAATCGACCAGGGAAAGTCGTGGCAATCAGCCCCAGCATTTT,CASSQSTRESRGNQPQHF
TRBJ2-3,TRBV19,.,.,TGTGCCAGTAGTATTCGGGACGCAGATACGCAGTATTTT,CASSIRDADTQYF
TRBJ2-3,TRBV19,.,.,TGTGCCAGTAACGCGATGAGCACAGATACGCAGTATTTT,CASNAMSTDTQYF
TRBJ1-4,TRBV29-1,.,few,TGCAGCGCCCTGAGGCTGGCAGATGAAAAACTGTTTTTT,CSALRLADEKLFF
TRBJ2-3,TRBV29-1,.,many,TGCAGCGTTGAAGCCCGCTTTACAGATACGCAGTATTTT,CSVEARFTDTQYF
TRBJ2-7,TRBV19,TRBD2,many,TGTGCCAGTAGCCTAGCGGGGGGGCTAGTGGATCGCTACGAGCAGTACTTC,CASSLAGGLVDRYEQYF
TRBJ2-5,TRBV4-1,.,.,TGCGCCAGCAGCCAAGAGTCGCAGAGGGAGACCCAGTACTTC,CASSQESQRETQYF
TRBJ2-1,TRBV7-9,.,few,TGTGCCAGCAGCCCATCGACTAGTCTCCCTAGGGAGCAGTTCTTC,CASSPSTSLPREQFF
TRBJ1-2,TRBV12-3/TRBV12-4,TRBD1,.,TGTGCCAGCAGTCTCTTGGACAGGGGGGCACCGTCTACCTTC,CASSLLDRGAPSTF
TRBJ2-2,TRBV19,.,.,TGTGCCAGTGCCAAGTGGGGCAGGCACTATAGAAACACCGGGGAGCTGTTTTTT,CASAKWGRHYRNTGELFF
TRBJ1-5,TRBV7-9,TRBD1,many,TGTGCCAGCAGCCCAGGGACAGGGATCGGACAGCCCCAGCATTTT,CASSPGTGIGQPQHF
TRBJ2-7,TRBV7-9,.,.,TGTGCCAGCAGCTCATACCGGGACTCTGGCTTGGAGCAGTACTTC,CASSSYRDSGLEQYF
TRBJ1-1,TRBV28,.,few,TGTGCCAGCGAAGGGGGGGGCACTGAAGCTTTCTTT,CASEGGGTEAFF
TRBJ1-6,TRBV5-6,.,many,TGTGCCAGCAGCTTGGTTGGGAGTAATTCACCCCTCCACTTT,CASSLVGSNSPLHF
TRBJ1-5,TRBV12-3/TRBV12-4,.,few,TGTGCCAGCAGTTTAGGGGGGCGGGTGGAACAGCCCCAGCATTTT,CASSLGGRVEQPQHF
TRBJ2-7,TRBV7-2,TRBD2,many,TGTGCCAGCAGGACTAGCGGGGGGGCCCTAACCTACGAGCAGTACTTC,CASRTSGGALTYEQYF
TRBJ1-6,TRBV6-1,.,.,TGTGCCAGCATCGTGGGGGGCGCCTACTCACCCCTCCACTTT,CASIVGGAYSPLHF
TRBJ1-1,TRBV19,.,few,TGTGCCAGTAGTAACTCCCCCGGATCCACTGAAGCTTTCTTT,CASSNSPGSTEAFF
TRBJ2-3,TRBV6-5,TRBD2,few,TGTGCCAGCAGTTTCCAGCGGGGGGTCACAGATACGCAGTATTTT,CASSFQRGVTDTQYF
TRBJ2-3,TRBV5-1,.,.,TGCGCCAGCAGCTCGGGCCGGGGGGCGAGCACAGATACGCAGTATTTT,CASSSGRGASTDTQYF
TRBJ1-5,TRBV5-4,.,.,TGTGCCAGCAGCTTGGGCCCGGGGTCGAGCAATCAGCCCCAGCATTTT,CASSLGPGSSNQPQHF
TRBJ2-5,TRBV20-1,.,many,TGCAGTGCTATTAAAGAGACCCAGTACTTC,CSAIKETQYF
TRBJ2-3,TRBV11-2,TRBD2,.,TGTGCCAGCAGTCCTTCCGCCGGGACTAGCCGAGATACGCAGTATTTT,CASSPSAGTSRDTQYF
TRBJ2-5,TRBV24-1,.,many,TGTGCCACCAGTGATCGGGTAGGAAATCAAGAGACCCAGTACTTC,CATSDRVGNQETQYF
TRBJ2-7,TRBV7-9,.,.,TGTGCCAGCATCGCCCTTCGGGTAGGGTCTTCCTACGAGCAGTACTTC,CASIALRVGSSYEQYF
TRBJ2-5,TRBV5-1,TRBD1,many,TGCGCCAGCAGCTCACCACAGGGGGAGAGGAAGACCCAGTACTTC,CASSSPQGERKTQYF
TRBJ2-1,TRBV28,.,few,TGTGCCAGCAGTTACGTACAGGGTCTTAACAATGAGCAGTTCTTC,CASSYVQGLNNEQFF
TRBJ2-3,TRBV7-2,.,few,TGTGCCAGCAGTACCACTAGCGATACGCAGTATTTT,CASSTTSDTQYF
TRBJ1-2,TRBV7-3,TRBD1,few,TGTGCCAGCAGCGCCCCACATGGACAGGGGATCAGTGGCTACACCTTC,CASSAPHGQGISGYTF
TRBJ2-1,TRBV5-6,TRBD2,.,TGTGCCAGCAGCCCGGCGGCGGGGGGCAACTACTACAATGAGCAGTTCTTC,CASSPAAGGNYYNEQFF
TRBJ1-2,TRBV27,TRBD1,few,TGTGCCAGCAGCCCCTTCCCCGGGACAGGGATCGTACCTAGTGACTATGGCTACACCTTC,CASSPFPGTGIVPSDYGYTF
TRBJ2-2,TRBV12-3/TRBV12-4,TRBD2,few,TGTGCCAGCTTGAGCGGGGGGACCGGGGAGCTGTTTTTT,CASLSGGTGELFF
TRBJ2-1,TRBV6-5,.,.,TGTGCCAGCAGTTACTCGAGTCGTGGCTACAATGAGCAGTTCTTC,CASSYSSRGYNEQFF